This is a list of T cell receptor beta chains from one sample in a study of blood T cell repertoires in COVID-19. Clones were read by immunoSEQ multiplex PCR, and TCRdb kept only the in-frame ones, dropping some. The repertoire holds tens of thousands of clones, with about 87% as singletons. Sequencing used peripheral blood. The origin of the receptors is a human donor in a cohort sampled during active COVID-19. Each CDR3 is given with its conserved first and last residue. Each record gives: clone size, D gene, V gene, J gene, CDR3 protein, CDR3 DNA. A D gene is named only where the DNA matches it firmly. Expanded clones get a size class; other rows say once, few or many, or leave the size out.

.	.	TRBV6-2/TRBV6-3	TRBJ1-1	CASSSLPGNTEAFF	TGTGCCAGCAGCTCCTTACCCGGTAACACTGAAGCTTTCTTT
medium-sized	TRBD1	TRBV4-1	TRBJ2-7	CASSQGVEGTGYEQYF	TGCGCCAGCAGCCAAGGGGTTGAGGGGACAGGCTACGAGCAGTACTTC
.	.	TRBV18	TRBJ2-3	CASSRLNTDTQYF	TGTGCCAGCTCGAGGCTTAACACAGATACGCAGTATTTT
.	.	TRBV7-8	TRBJ2-4	CASTPSGYTAKNIQYF	TGTGCCAGCACCCCTTCGGGGTACACTGCCAAAAACATTCAGTACTTC
once	.	TRBV9	TRBJ2-3	CASSVGGSSTDTQYF	TGTGCCAGCAGCGTTGGTGGCTCTAGCACAGATACGCAGTATTTT
.	TRBD2	TRBV6-6	TRBJ2-7	CASRGDFTYEQYF	TGTGCCAGCCGGGGGGATTTCACCTACGAGCAGTACTTC
.	TRBD1	TRBV6-5	TRBJ1-1	CASRAPGQGYRAFF	TGTGCCAGCAGAGCACCGGGACAGGGGTATAGAGCTTTCTTT
once	.	TRBV7-2	TRBJ2-1	CASSLAPPNEQFF	TGTGCCAGCAGCCTGGCCCCCCCCAATGAGCAGTTCTTC
.	TRBD2	TRBV4-1	TRBJ2-1	CASSRPMTSVSYNEQFF	TGCGCCAGCAGCCGACCTATGACTAGCGTCTCCTACAATGAGCAGTTCTTC
few	.	TRBV28	TRBJ1-2	CASSLQAPNYGYTF	TGTGCCAGCAGCTTACAGGCCCCTAACTATGGCTACACCTTC
.	TRBD2	TRBV12-5	TRBJ2-7	CASGPPRLAGVGEQYF	TGTGCTAGTGGACCCCCCCGGCTAGCGGGAGTCGGCGAGCAGTACTTC
.	.	TRBV28	TRBJ1-4	CASSGQPTNEKLFF	TGTGCCAGCAGCGGACAGCCAACTAATGAAAAACTGTTTTTT
.	TRBD2	TRBV7-9	TRBJ2-5	CASSGTSGDQETQYF	TGTGCCAGCAGCGGGACTAGCGGGGATCAAGAGACCCAGTACTTC
.	TRBD1	TRBV27	TRBJ1-2	CASSFTDRGDGYTF	TGTGCCAGCAGTTTTACGGACAGGGGCGATGGCTACACCTTC
few	.	TRBV7-2	TRBJ1-3	CASRSPSTGSGNTIYF	TGTGCCAGCCGCTCTCCGTCGACAGGCTCTGGAAACACCATATATTTT